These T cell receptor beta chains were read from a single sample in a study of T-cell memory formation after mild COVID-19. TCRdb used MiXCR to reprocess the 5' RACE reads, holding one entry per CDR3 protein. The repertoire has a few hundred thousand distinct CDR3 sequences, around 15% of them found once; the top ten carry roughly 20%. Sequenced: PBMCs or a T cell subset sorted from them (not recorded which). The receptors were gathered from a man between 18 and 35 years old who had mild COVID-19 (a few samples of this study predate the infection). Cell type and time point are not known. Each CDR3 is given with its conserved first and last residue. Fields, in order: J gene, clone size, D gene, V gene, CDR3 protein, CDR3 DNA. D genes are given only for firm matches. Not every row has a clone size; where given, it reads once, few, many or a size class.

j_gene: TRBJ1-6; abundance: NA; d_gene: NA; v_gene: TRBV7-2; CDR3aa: CASSLTPSLPLHF; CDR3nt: TGTGCCAGCAGCTTAACCCCTTCCTTACCCCTCCACTTT
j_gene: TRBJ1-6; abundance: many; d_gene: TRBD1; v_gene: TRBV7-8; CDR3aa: CASSLGGQGSPLHF; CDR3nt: TGTGCCAGCAGCTTAGGGGGACAGGGGTCACCCCTCCACTTT
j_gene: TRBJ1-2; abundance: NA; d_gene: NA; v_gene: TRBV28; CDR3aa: CASSYRDGYTF; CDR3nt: TGTGCCAGCAGCTACAGGGATGGCTACACCTTC
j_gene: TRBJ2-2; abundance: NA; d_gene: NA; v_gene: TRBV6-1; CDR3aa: CASTSSTGELFF; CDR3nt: TGTGCCAGCACCAGTTCCACCGGGGAGCTGTTTTTT
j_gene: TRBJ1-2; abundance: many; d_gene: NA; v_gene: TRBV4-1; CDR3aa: CASSQRGGVENGYTF; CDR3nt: TGCGCCAGCAGCCAGAGGGGGGGAGTTGAGAATGGCTACACCTTC
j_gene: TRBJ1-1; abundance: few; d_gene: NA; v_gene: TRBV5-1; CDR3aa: CASSSTQGGGTEAFF; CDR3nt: TGCGCCAGCAGCTCAACCCAGGGAGGGGGCACTGAAGCTTTCTTT
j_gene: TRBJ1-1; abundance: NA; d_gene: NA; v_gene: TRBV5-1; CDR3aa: CASTRGANTEAFF; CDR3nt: TGCGCCAGCACCCGAGGGGCGAACACTGAAGCTTTCTTT
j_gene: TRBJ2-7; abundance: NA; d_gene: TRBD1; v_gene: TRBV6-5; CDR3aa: CASSIRTGRSYEQYF; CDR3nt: TGTGCCAGCAGTATTCGGACAGGGCGATCCTACGAGCAGTACTTC
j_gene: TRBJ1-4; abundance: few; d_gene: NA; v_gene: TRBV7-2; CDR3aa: CASSLSANEKLFF; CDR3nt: TGTGCCAGCAGCTTATCCGCTAATGAAAAACTGTTTTTT
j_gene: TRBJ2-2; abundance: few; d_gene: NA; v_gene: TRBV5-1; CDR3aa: CASSLEQGELFF; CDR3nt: TGCGCCAGCAGCTTGGAGCAAGGGGAGCTGTTTTTT
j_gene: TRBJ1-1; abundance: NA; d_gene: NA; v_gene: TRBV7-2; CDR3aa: CASSSLRLNTEAFF; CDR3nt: TGTGCCAGCAGCTCCCTCCGCCTGAACACTGAAGCTTTCTTT
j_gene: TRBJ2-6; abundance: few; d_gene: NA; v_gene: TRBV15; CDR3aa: CATGQGGSFSGANVLTF; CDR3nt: TGTGCCACCGGTCAGGGGGGAAGTTTCTCTGGGGCCAACGTCCTGACTTTC
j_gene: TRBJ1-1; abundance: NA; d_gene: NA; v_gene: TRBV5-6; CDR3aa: CASSLIPSRRAEAFF; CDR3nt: TGTGCCAGCAGCTTGATTCCGAGCCGCCGCGCCGAAGCTTTCTTT
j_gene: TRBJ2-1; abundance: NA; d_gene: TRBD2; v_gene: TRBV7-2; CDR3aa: CASSLVGTSGISSYNEQFF; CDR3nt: TGTGCCAGCAGCTTAGTTGGGACTAGCGGGATCAGCTCCTACAATGAGCAGTTCTTC
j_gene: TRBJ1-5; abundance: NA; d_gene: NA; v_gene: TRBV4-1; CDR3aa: CASSQGLWGNQPQHF; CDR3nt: TGCGCCAGCAGCCAAGGACTGTGGGGCAATCAGCCCCAGCATTTT
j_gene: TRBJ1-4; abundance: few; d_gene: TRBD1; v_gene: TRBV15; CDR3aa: CATSGRQGWTNEKLFF; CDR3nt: TGTGCCACCAGCGGTAGACAGGGCTGGACGAATGAAAAACTGTTTTTT
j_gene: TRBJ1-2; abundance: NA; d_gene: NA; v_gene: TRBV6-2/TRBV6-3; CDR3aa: CASGLLDGYGYTF; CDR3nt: TGTGCCAGCGGACTATTGGACGGCTATGGCTACACCTTC
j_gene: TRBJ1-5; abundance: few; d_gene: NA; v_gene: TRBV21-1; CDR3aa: CASRRGTGGERSQPQHF; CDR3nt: TGTGCCAGCAGACGAGGAACAGGGGGCGAAAGGTCTCAGCCCCAGCATTTT
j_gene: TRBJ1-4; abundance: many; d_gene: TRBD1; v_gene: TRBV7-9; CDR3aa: CASSVRTGGGEKLFF; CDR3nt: TGTGCCAGCAGCGTAAGGACAGGGGGAGGCGAAAAACTGTTTTTT
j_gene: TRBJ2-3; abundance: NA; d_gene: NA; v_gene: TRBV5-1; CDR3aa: CASSFWNYADTQYF; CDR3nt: TGCGCCAGCAGCTTTTGGAACTACGCAGATACGCAGTATTTT
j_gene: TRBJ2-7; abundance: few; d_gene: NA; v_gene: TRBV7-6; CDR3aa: CASSVERGYEQYF; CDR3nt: TGTGCCAGCAGCGTTGAGAGGGGTTACGAGCAGTACTTC
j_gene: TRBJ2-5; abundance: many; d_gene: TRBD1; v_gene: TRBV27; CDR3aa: CASSTGTGGAETQYF; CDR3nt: TGTGCCAGCAGTACCGGGACAGGGGGCGCGGAGACCCAGTACTTC
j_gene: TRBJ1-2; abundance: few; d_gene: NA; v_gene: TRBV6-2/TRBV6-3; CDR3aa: CASSLETGLPVYGYTF; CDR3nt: TGTGCCAGCAGTCTAGAGACAGGCCTCCCCGTCTATGGCTACACCTTC
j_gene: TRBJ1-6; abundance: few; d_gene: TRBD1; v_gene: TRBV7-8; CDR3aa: CASSFTGERSPLHF; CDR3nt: TGTGCCAGCAGCTTTACAGGGGAGCGATCACCCCTCCACTTT
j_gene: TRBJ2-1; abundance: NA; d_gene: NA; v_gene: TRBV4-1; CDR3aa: CASSQGGGLKILNEQFF; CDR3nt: TGCGCCAGCAGCCAAGGAGGGGGGCTGAAGATTCTCAATGAGCAGTTCTTC
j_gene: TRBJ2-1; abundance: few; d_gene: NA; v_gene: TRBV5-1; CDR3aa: CASSFGGERYNEQFF; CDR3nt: TGCGCCAGCAGCTTTGGAGGGGAGCGTTACAATGAGCAGTTCTTC
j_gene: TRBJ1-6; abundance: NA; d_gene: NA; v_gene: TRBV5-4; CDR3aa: CASSWAGGNNSPLHF; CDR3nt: TGTGCCAGCAGCTGGGCCGGGGGAAATAATTCACCCCTCCACTTT
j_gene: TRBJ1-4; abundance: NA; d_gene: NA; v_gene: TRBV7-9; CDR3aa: CASSLVGQLNEKLFF; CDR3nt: TGTGCCAGCAGCTTAGTGGGCCAGCTTAATGAAAAACTGTTTTTT
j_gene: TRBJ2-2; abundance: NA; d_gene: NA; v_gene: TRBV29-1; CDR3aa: CSVVGGGPGELFF; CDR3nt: TGCAGCGTTGTGGGAGGTGGGCCCGGGGAGCTGTTTTTT
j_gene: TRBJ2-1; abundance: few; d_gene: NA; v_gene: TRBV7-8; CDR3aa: CASSLVPAAEQFF; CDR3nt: TGTGCCAGCAGCTTAGTCCCAGCAGCCGAGCAGTTCTTC
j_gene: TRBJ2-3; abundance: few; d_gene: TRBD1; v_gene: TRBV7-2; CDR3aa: CASSSPGGPDTQYF; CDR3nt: TGTGCCAGCAGCTCTCCAGGGGGTCCAGATACGCAGTATTTT
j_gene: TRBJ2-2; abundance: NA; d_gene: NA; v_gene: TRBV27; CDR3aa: CASSWSGTTGELFF; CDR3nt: TGTGCCAGCAGTTGGTCAGGGACCACCGGGGAGCTGTTTTTT
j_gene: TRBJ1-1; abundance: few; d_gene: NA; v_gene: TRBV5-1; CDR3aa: CASSLGYGTEAFF; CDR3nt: TGCGCCAGCAGCTTGGGGTACGGAACTGAAGCTTTCTTT
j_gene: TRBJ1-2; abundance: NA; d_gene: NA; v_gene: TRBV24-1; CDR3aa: CATTPKGVSSLDGYTF; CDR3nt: TGTGCCACCACTCCTAAAGGAGTATCGTCGCTCGACGGCTACACCTTC
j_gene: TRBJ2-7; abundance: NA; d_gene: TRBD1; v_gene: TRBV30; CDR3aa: CAWSSGQTYEQYF; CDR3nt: TGTGCCTGGAGTTCGGGACAGACCTACGAGCAGTACTTC
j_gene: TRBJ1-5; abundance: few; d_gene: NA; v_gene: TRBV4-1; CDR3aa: CASSEGTVRDQPQHF; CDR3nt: TGCGCCAGCTCCGAGGGGACCGTCCGGGATCAGCCCCAGCATTTT
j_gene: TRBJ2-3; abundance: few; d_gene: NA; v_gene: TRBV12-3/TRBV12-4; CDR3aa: CASTLGDSSTDTQYF; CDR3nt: TGTGCCAGCACCTTGGGTGACTCAAGCACAGATACGCAGTATTTT
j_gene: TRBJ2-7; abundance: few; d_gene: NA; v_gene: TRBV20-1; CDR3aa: CSARDFRLSYEQYF; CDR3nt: TGCAGTGCTAGAGATTTTAGACTTTCCTACGAGCAGTACTTC
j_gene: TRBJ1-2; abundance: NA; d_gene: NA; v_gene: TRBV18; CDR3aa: CASSPLGHNYGYTF; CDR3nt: TGTGCCAGCTCACCACTAGGACATAACTATGGCTACACCTTC
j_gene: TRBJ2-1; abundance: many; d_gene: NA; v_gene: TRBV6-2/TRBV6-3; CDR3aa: CATLQIGFNEQFF; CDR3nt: TGTGCCACCTTACAGATTGGGTTCAATGAGCAGTTCTTC
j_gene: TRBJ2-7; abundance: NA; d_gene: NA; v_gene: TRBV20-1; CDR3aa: CSAETTGRYEQYF; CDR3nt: TGCAGTGCCGAAACGACAGGTAGATACGAGCAGTACTTC
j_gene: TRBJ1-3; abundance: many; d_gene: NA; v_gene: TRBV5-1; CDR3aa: CASSLGQISGNTIYF; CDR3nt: TGCGCCAGCAGCCTGGGACAAATCTCTGGAAACACCATATATTTT
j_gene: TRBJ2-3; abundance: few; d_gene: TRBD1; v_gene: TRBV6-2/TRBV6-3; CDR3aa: CASSYLGQGTDTQYF; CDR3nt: TGTGCCAGCAGTTACCTTGGACAGGGAACAGATACGCAGTATTTT
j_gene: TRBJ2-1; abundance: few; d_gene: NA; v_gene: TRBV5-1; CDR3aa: CASSPRTGYNEQFF; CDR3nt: TGCGCCAGCAGCCCAAGGACGGGTTACAATGAGCAGTTCTTC